This entry lists 14 T cell receptor beta chains sequenced from one sample in a study of OX40 agonist ivuxolimab in advanced cancers. The method was immunoSEQ multiplex PCR; TCRdb's version includes in-frame clones alone and lacks a portion of them. This repertoire shows 50,000 to 70,000 clones, roughly 89% found once; its top ten account for under 0.85%. Material: CD4+ or CD8+ T cells sorted from blood, obtained in a trial of the OX40 agonist ivuxolimab. Receptors were obtained from an adult with an advanced solid tumor such as melanoma, head and neck, liver or kidney cancer.

V is TRBV10-3 and J is TRBJ2-6, with D tentatively TRBD1 or TRBD2 (7 bases each). The CDR3 covers 15 residues. Looked up from germline, CDR1 is ENHRY and CDR2 is SYGVKD. Trimming shortened V by 11 bases and J by 0 bases, and 14 bases separated the two germline ends. The CDR3 reads CASGGDSSGANVLTF. The CDR3 nucleotides are TGTGCCTCAGGGGGGGACAGCTCTGGGGCCAACGTCCTGACTTTC.

The genes are TRBV5-6 and TRBJ2-5, with TRBD1 as a possible D gene (5 bases). This CDR3 has 16 amino acids. The germline CDR1 and CDR2 sequences are SGHDT and YYEEEE. V shed 0 bases and J shed 2 bases, with 14 bases lying between them. CDR3 region: CASSLVFRTSQETQYF. In nucleotides, the CDR3 is TGTGCCAGCAGCTTGGTATTCCGGACATCTCAAGAGACCCAGTACTTC.

The CDR3 sequence: CASSPPTSNSPLHF. CDR3 DNA sequence: TGTGCCAGCTCACCACCGACGAGTAATTCACCCCTCCACTTT. The J gene is TRBJ1-6, the V gene TRBV18; D is undetermined. The V end lost 0 bases, the J end lost 6 bases, and 6 bases lay between the germline ends. CDR3 length: 14 amino acids. The germline gives CDR1 KGHSH, CDR2 LQKENI.

This CDR3 reads CSVQAQKLNTGELFF. The CDR3 coding sequence is TGCAGCGTTCAGGCGCAGAAGCTGAACACCGGGGAGCTGTTTTTT. This chain links TRBV29-1 with TRBJ2-2; D not resolved. The CDR3 is 15 residues long. Germline V gene data show CDR1 as SQVTM and CDR2 as ANQGSEA. V dropped 5 bases and J dropped 1 base, with 14 bases sitting between them.

This chain connects TRBV9 to TRBJ2-3; D is unresolved. Germline-derived CDR1 and CDR2 are SGDLS and YYNGEE. The CDR3 runs 17 residues. V was trimmed by 4 bases and J by 1 base, leaving 19 bases between them. The CDR3 DNA is TGTGCCAGCAGCCGCCGGTCGGGTCCGGCTCGCACAGATACGCAGTATTTT. Its translation: CASSRRSGPARTDTQYF.

The chain uses TRBV2 and TRBJ2-3; D gene ambiguous. There are 12 residues in the CDR3. Germline CDR1 reads SNHLY; CDR2 reads FYNNEI. Deletions cut 7 bases from V and 2 bases from J, with 7 bases between. This CDR3 is CASTSSTDTQYF. Written as DNA, the CDR3 is TGTGCCAGCACCTCATCCACAGATACGCAGTATTTT.

V and J are TRBV6-6 and TRBJ2-7, with 7 bases that match TRBD1. The junction had 11 bases not matched to a gene; V was cut back by 10 bases and J by 2 bases. This CDR3 spans 14 amino acids. Germline V gene lookup returns CDR1 MNHNY and CDR2 SVGAGI (reference sequence). CDR3 sequence reads: CATQFPDRTYEQYF. DNA of the CDR3: TGTGCCACTCAGTTCCCGGACAGGACCTACGAGCAGTACTTC.

The CDR3 spells CASTRLGGKYEQYF. CDR3 DNA sequence: TGTGCCAGCACCCGGTTGGGAGGAAAATACGAGCAGTACTTC. The J gene is TRBJ2-7, the V gene TRBV27; D is possibly TRBD2 (6 bases). The germline V gene encodes CDR1 MNHEY and CDR2 SMNVEV (reference sequence). V was pared by 7 bases and J by 4 bases, with 17 bases between. The CDR3 totals 14 residues.

J is TRBJ2-3 and V is TRBV5-1; 8 bases match TRBD1. The CDR3 has 15 residues. CDR1 is SGHRS and CDR2 is YFSETQ in the germline V gene. The J segment lost 2 bases and the V segment lost 4 bases, leaving 6 bases of the junction unmatched. This chain's CDR3 is CASSETGANTDTQYF. CDR3 sequence (DNA): TGCGCCAGCAGCGAGACAGGGGCGAACACAGATACGCAGTATTTT.

The chain uses TRBV14 and TRBJ2-5; no clear D gene. The CDR3 consists of 14 residues. Germline CDR1 is SGHDN and CDR2 is FVKESK. V gave up 3 bases and J gave up 1 base, with 9 bases separating them. The CDR3 sequence: CASSHGGSQETQYF. The CDR3 DNA reads TGTGCCAGCAGCCACGGCGGCAGCCAAGAGACCCAGTACTTC.

J is TRBJ2-1 and V is TRBV5-1; D may be TRBD2 (6 bases). V lost 0 bases and J lost 7, with 17 bases in between. The CDR3 totals 16 residues. Looked up from germline, CDR1 is SGHRS and CDR2 is YFSETQ. CDR3 sequence (DNA): TGCGCCAGCAGCTTGGCCCCATGGGACTTGAGTAATGAGCAGTTCTTC. Amino acid sequence: CASSLAPWDLSNEQFF.

The chain combines TRBV18 with TRBJ2-5; 8 positions agree with TRBD1. Germline CDR1 reads KGHSH; CDR2 reads LQKENI. V lost 2 bases, J lost 1 base, and 3 bases stayed unmatched. The CDR3 sequence is 15 residues long. The CDR3 DNA reads as TGTGCCAGCTCACCAATGGGACAGGTCCAAGAGACCCAGTACTTC. It specifies CASSPMGQVQETQYF.

The chain links TRBV7-3 to TRBJ1-2, with 10 nucleotides matching TRBD1. The ends lost 4 bases at V and 6 bases at J; junction bases unmatched: 2. The CDR3 covers 13 residues. Germline V gene data show CDR1 as SGHTA and CDR2 as FQGTGA. The CDR3, as DNA: TGTGCCAGCAGCTCGGGGACAGGGGATGGCTACACCTTC. Translating gives CASSSGTGDGYTF.

The chain joins TRBV10-3 to TRBJ2-7; D not certain. V dropped 4 bases and J dropped 2 bases, with 6 bases sitting between them. The V gene's germline CDR1 is ENHRY and CDR2 SYGVKD. This CDR3 has 12 amino acids. CDR3 region: CAISGNTYEQYF. In DNA form, the CDR3 reads TGTGCCATCAGTGGTAACACCTACGAGCAGTACTTC.